This T cell receptor beta chain was documented in a study of shared clonotypes between healthy human individuals. Study-level information: CD4 naive cells filled three plates per donor, CD4 memory three, CD8 naive two and CD8 memory one.

Each replicate PCR on the sorted subsets used about 220 ng DNA (roughly 27,000 T cell genomes). Authors' methods: Filtering differed since immunoSEQ provided only junctions, with no quality scores. Method: immunoSEQ multiplex PCR; TCRdb's copy keeps in-frame clones and lacks some. The V and J calls and clone size are taken from that table; D and trimming were inferred from the DNA. The table has about 610,000 clones, approximately 96% seen once. Overall study results and limits: Compared with memory subsets, naive subsets generally had larger estimated richness.

CD45RO-negative cells were positively selected for CCR7, leaving out terminally differentiated effector memory CD45RA+ cells. Trimming took off 6 bases at V and 2 bases at J, with 7 bases between the two ends. The CDR3 is 12 amino acids. Germline loops: CDR1 MNHEY, CDR2 SMNVEV (reference sequence). This clone has just one count. The antigen is unknown. V is TRBV27 and J is TRBJ1-1, with TRBD1 as a possible D gene (5 bases). The clonotype was recovered from a woman in her twenties or thirties in good health. The source material was naive CD8+ T cells sorted from blood. The chain's CDR3 is CASRTANTEAFF. CDR3 in DNA: TGTGCCAGCAGGACAGCCAACACTGAAGCTTTCTTT.